These T cell receptor beta chains were read from a single sample in a study of T cells in Graves' hyperthyroidism and ophthalmopathy. Using its own MiXCR run on the multiplex PCR reads, TCRdb lists one record per CDR3 protein. This sample has about 600,000 distinct CDR3 sequences, with about 14% found just once. Sequenced: blood. The receptor source for this set is a woman in her 50s with Graves' ophthalmopathy. Both conserved end residues are part of each CDR3. Each record gives: J gene, clone size, D gene, V gene, CDR3 protein, CDR3 DNA. The D gene is left open where the match is weak. Part of the rows lack a size; the others show once, few, many or a class for expanded clones.

>TRBJ2-1|-|TRBD2|TRBV28
CASTKLAGANEQFF
TGTGCCAGCACCAAACTAGCGGGAGCCAACGAGCAGTTCTTC
>TRBJ1-5|-|-|TRBV6-2/TRBV6-3
CASSYSPPWSVGNQPQHF
TGTGCCAGCAGTTACTCCCCCCCTTGGAGTGTGGGCAATCAGCCCCAGCATTTT
>TRBJ2-2|-|TRBD2|TRBV27
CASMPGLAGTGELFF
TGTGCCAGTATGCCGGGACTAGCGGGTACCGGGGAGCTGTTTTTT
>TRBJ2-7|many|TRBD1|TRBV28
CASSSHRTGSRRLYEQYF
TGTGCCAGCAGTTCCCATAGGACAGGGTCGAGACGATTGTACGAGCAGTACTTC
>TRBJ2-1|-|TRBD2|TRBV14
CASSQGLAQYNEQFF
TGTGCCAGCAGCCAGGGACTAGCGCAATACAATGAGCAGTTCTTC
>TRBJ2-1|-|TRBD2|TRBV20-1
CSAKTGGRGNEQFF
TGCAGTGCTAAGACGGGAGGGCGAGGCAATGAGCAGTTCTTC
>TRBJ1-5|-|-|TRBV19
CASSIFRGSNQPQHF
TGTGCCAGTAGCATATTCAGGGGTAGCAATCAGCCCCAGCATTTT
>TRBJ1-2|-|-|TRBV19
CASSAQGYGYTF
TGTGCCAGTAGTGCCCAGGGCTATGGCTACACCTTC
>TRBJ1-1|many|-|TRBV28
CASSPPTGVNTEAFF
TGTGCCAGCAGTCCCCCCACAGGAGTGAACACTGAAGCTTTCTTT
>TRBJ2-1|-|TRBD2|TRBV4-3
CASSQDRASGINEQFF
TGCGCCAGCAGCCAAGATCGGGCTAGCGGCATCAATGAGCAGTTCTTC
>TRBJ2-1|few|TRBD2|TRBV19
CASTPVGRPYNEQFF
TGTGCCAGTACCCCAGTCGGGAGGCCGTACAATGAGCAGTTCTTC
>TRBJ1-6|-|-|TRBV12-3/TRBV12-4
CASRGRGNDNSPLHF
TGTGCCAGCAGGGGCAGGGGTAATGATAATTCACCCCTCCACTTT
>TRBJ2-3|many|TRBD2|TRBV6-6
CASSYYRTSTSTDTQYF
TGTGCCAGCAGTTACTACAGGACTAGCACTAGCACAGATACGCAGTATTTT
>TRBJ2-3|many|-|TRBV2
CASSEGWDTQYF
TGTGCCAGCAGTGAAGGATGGGATACGCAGTATTTT
>TRBJ2-2|few|-|TRBV14
CASSLFEGATGELFF
TGTGCCAGCAGCCTCTTCGAAGGGGCGACCGGGGAGCTGTTTTTT
>TRBJ2-1|many|TRBD1|TRBV30
CAWSTDRGWNEQFF
TGTGCCTGGAGCACGGACAGGGGATGGAATGAGCAGTTCTTC
>TRBJ2-7|many|TRBD1|TRBV28
CATDRGRSYEQYF
TGTGCCACGGACAGGGGCAGGTCCTACGAGCAGTACTTC
>TRBJ2-2|many|TRBD2|TRBV7-3
CASSPPGGNTGELFF
TGTGCCAGCAGCCCCCCGGGGGGGAACACCGGGGAGCTGTTTTTT
>TRBJ2-5|few|-|TRBV5-1
CASPQETQYF
TGCGCCAGCCCACAAGAGACCCAGTACTTC
>TRBJ1-1|-|-|TRBV9
CASSGHREGTEAFF
TGTGCCAGCAGCGGCCACAGGGAGGGCACTGAAGCTTTCTTT
>TRBJ2-1|few|-|TRBV19
CASSIIPLSYNEQFF
TGTGCCAGTAGTATAATCCCGCTCTCCTACAATGAGCAGTTCTTC
>TRBJ2-5|many|-|TRBV2
CASRRNPQETQYF
TGTGCCAGCCGCAGGAATCCCCAAGAGACCCAGTACTTC
>TRBJ2-1|-|TRBD2|TRBV20-1
CSVLPSGSSYNEQFF
TGCAGTGTCCTCCCTAGCGGAAGCTCCTACAATGAGCAGTTCTTC
>TRBJ1-2|many|-|TRBV11-3
CASSWSGRGGYTF
TGTGCCAGCAGCTGGTCGGGCCGCGGGGGCTACACCTTC
>TRBJ2-7|many|TRBD1|TRBV28
CASSYRDRITKQYF
TGTGCCAGCAGTTACCGGGACAGAATTACGAAGCAGTACTTC
>TRBJ2-5|-|TRBD2|TRBV6-2/TRBV6-3
CASSKREDPQETQYF
TGTGCCAGCAGTAAGCGGGAGGACCCTCAAGAGACCCAGTACTTC
>TRBJ2-1|-|-|TRBV20-1
CSAVTSSYNEQFF
TGCAGTGCTGTTACTAGCTCCTACAATGAGCAGTTCTTC
>TRBJ2-7|many|-|TRBV20-1
CSARPETYEQYF
TGCAGTGCTAGGCCGGAGACCTACGAGCAGTACTTC
>TRBJ2-7|few|TRBD1|TRBV10-3
CAIRGTGYSYEQYF
TGTGCCATCAGGGGGACAGGGTACTCCTACGAGCAGTACTTC
>TRBJ2-7|many|-|TRBV28
CASSLKGREQYF
TGTGCCAGCAGTTTAAAGGGGAGAGAGCAGTACTTC
>TRBJ2-7|many|TRBD1|TRBV7-9
CASRRPGQGMQEQYF
TGTGCCAGCAGGCGGCCGGGACAGGGAATGCAAGAGCAGTACTTC
>TRBJ1-1|many|-|TRBV3-1
CASSPQGDHTEAFF
TGTGCCAGCAGCCCCCAGGGAGACCACACTGAAGCTTTCTTT
>TRBJ2-4|many|TRBD1|TRBV2
CASTWGQGENIQYF
TGTGCCAGCACCTGGGGGCAGGGGGAAAACATTCAGTACTTC
>TRBJ2-7|-|TRBD1|TRBV6-1
CASSEMEDRAGSYGQYF
TGTGCCAGCAGTGAAATGGAAGACAGGGCCGGTTCCTACGGGCAGTACTTC
>TRBJ2-2|-|-|TRBV15
CATSPQNTGELFF
TGTGCCACCAGTCCGCAGAACACCGGGGAGCTGTTTTTT
>TRBJ2-7|-|TRBD1|TRBV27
CASSLSDRGYEQYF
TGTGCCAGCAGTTTATCCGACAGGGGCTACGAGCAGTACTTC
>TRBJ2-7|many|-|TRBV29-1
CSVEGLTGFKTYEQYF
TGCAGCGTTGAAGGCCTTACAGGGTTTAAGACCTACGAGCAGTACTTC